These T cell receptor beta chains were read from a single sample in a study of cytomegalovirus exposure and HLA in healthy donors. Produced via immunoSEQ multiplex PCR; TCRdb's table is partial and in-frame only. In all, the sample yields around 150,000 clones. Specimen: PBMCs. The receptors come from a woman in her sixties or seventies in good health and CMV-seronegative. The CDR3 runs from the conserved cysteine through the conserved F or W. D genes are given only for firm matches.

V: TRBV7-9; J: TRBJ2-7; length: 16; D: TRBD2; CDR3: CASSSPDGTSSDEQYF; DNA: TGTGCCAGCAGCTCCCCGGACGGGACTAGCAGCGACGAGCAGTACTTC
V: TRBV19; J: TRBJ1-5; length: 15; D: -; CDR3: CASSGMGSSNQPQHF; DNA: TGTGCCAGTAGTGGGATGGGGAGTAGCAATCAGCCCCAGCATTTT
V: TRBV7-9; J: TRBJ2-7; length: 13; D: -; CDR3: CASSLVASGEQYF; DNA: TGTGCCAGCAGCTTAGTGGCGTCGGGCGAGCAGTACTTC
V: TRBV5-5; J: TRBJ1-2; length: 16; D: -; CDR3: CASSLGPTETNYGYTF; DNA: TGTGCCAGCAGCTTGGGGCCGACAGAGACTAACTATGGCTACACCTTC
V: TRBV5-1; J: TRBJ1-2; length: 14; D: -; CDR3: CASSLEGQGYGYTF; DNA: TGCGCCAGCAGCTTGGAGGGTCAGGGATATGGCTACACCTTC
V: TRBV19; J: TRBJ1-3; length: 15; D: TRBD1; CDR3: CASSTGGNSGNTIYF; DNA: TGTGCCAGTAGTACAGGGGGGAACTCTGGAAACACCATATATTTT
V: TRBV15; J: TRBJ1-5; length: 15; D: -; CDR3: CATSMVRGSNQPQHF; DNA: TGTGCCACCAGCATGGTGCGGGGTAGCAATCAGCCCCAGCATTTT
V: TRBV7-9; J: TRBJ2-7; length: 14; D: -; CDR3: CASMGAGVPSEQYF; DNA: TGTGCCAGCATGGGGGCAGGGGTTCCCTCCGAGCAGTACTTC
V: TRBV7-9; J: TRBJ2-3; length: 15; D: -; CDR3: CASSLVRGGTDTQYF; DNA: TGTGCCAGCAGCTTAGTAAGGGGTGGCACAGATACGCAGTATTTT
V: TRBV29-1; J: TRBJ2-3; length: 15; D: TRBD1; CDR3: CSGGGPTGVTDTQYF; DNA: TGCAGCGGAGGGGGGCCGACAGGGGTCACAGATACGCAGTATTTT
V: TRBV10-3; J: TRBJ2-1; length: 20; D: TRBD2; CDR3: CAISESLGVAGPSSYNEQFF; DNA: TGTGCCATCAGTGAGTCGCTGGGGGTAGCGGGGCCTAGCTCCTACAATGAGCAGTTCTTC
V: TRBV9; J: TRBJ1-6; length: 15; D: TRBD1; CDR3: CASSVGTAYNSPLHF; DNA: TGTGCCAGCAGCGTCGGGACAGCTTATAATTCACCCCTCCACTTT
V: TRBV7-3; J: TRBJ1-1; length: 17; D: TRBD1; CDR3: CASSLGQGPTRGTEAFF; DNA: TGTGCCAGCAGCCTCGGACAGGGGCCGACAAGGGGCACTGAAGCTTTCTTT
V: TRBV10-1; J: TRBJ1-4; length: 17; D: TRBD1; CDR3: CASSPGTGGPTNEKLFF; DNA: TGCGCCAGCAGTCCCGGGACAGGGGGACCAACTAATGAAAAACTGTTTTTT
V: TRBV7-9; J: TRBJ2-2; length: 16; D: TRBD1; CDR3: CASSGQDRGYTGELFF; DNA: TGTGCCAGCAGCGGGCAGGACAGGGGGTACACCGGGGAGCTGTTTTTT
V: TRBV5-1; J: TRBJ1-1; length: 14; D: TRBD1; CDR3: CASSWTGRNTEAFF; DNA: TGCGCCAGCAGCTGGACAGGGAGGAACACTGAAGCTTTCTTT
V: TRBV7-3; J: TRBJ2-1; length: 16; D: TRBD1; CDR3: CASSLSRTGSYNEQFF; DNA: TGTGCCAGCAGCTTAAGCAGGACAGGGTCCTACAATGAGCAGTTCTTC
V: TRBV18; J: TRBJ2-7; length: 14; D: TRBD1; CDR3: CASSPPGQPYEQYF; DNA: TGTGCCAGCTCACCACCGGGACAGCCTTACGAGCAGTACTTC
V: TRBV5-4; J: TRBJ1-4; length: 15; D: -; CDR3: CASSFGAATNEKLFF; DNA: TGTGCCAGCAGCTTTGGGGCAGCTACTAATGAAAAACTGTTTTTT
V: TRBV7-9; J: TRBJ1-6; length: 15; D: TRBD1; CDR3: CASSSLGGRFSPLHF; DNA: TGTGCCAGCAGCTCCCTAGGGGGCAGGTTTTCACCCCTCCATTTT
V: TRBV7-7; J: TRBJ2-2; length: 17; D: -; CDR3: CASSTRLGASGTGELFF; DNA: TGTGCCAGCAGCACTAGGCTGGGGGCGTCTGGAACCGGGGAGCTGTTTTTT
V: TRBV5-1; J: TRBJ1-3; length: 15; D: TRBD1; CDR3: CASSLTWTGGNTIYF; DNA: TGCGCCAGCAGCTTGACATGGACAGGTGGAAACACCATATATTTT
V: TRBV27; J: TRBJ1-2; length: 13; D: -; CDR3: CASSFQGLIGYTF; DNA: TGTGCCAGCAGTTTTCAGGGGCTGATTGGCTACACCTTC
V: TRBV5-4; J: TRBJ2-7; length: 15; D: TRBD2; CDR3: CASSLGTSGSYEQYF; DNA: TGTGCCAGCAGCTTGGGGACTAGCGGTTCCTACGAGCAGTACTTC
V: TRBV19; J: TRBJ1-2; length: 12; D: -; CDR3: CASSRQFYGYTF; DNA: TGTGCCAGTAGTCGTCAGTTCTATGGCTACACCTTC
V: TRBV27; J: TRBJ1-2; length: 15; D: TRBD1; CDR3: CASSSWDRTNYGYTF; DNA: TGTGCCAGCAGTTCGTGGGACAGGACTAACTATGGCTACACCTTC
V: TRBV5-8; J: TRBJ2-3; length: 15; D: TRBD2; CDR3: CASSGTRGSADTQYF; DNA: TGTGCCAGCAGCGGGACTAGGGGTTCCGCAGATACGCAGTATTTT
V: TRBV19; J: TRBJ1-1; length: 15; D: -; CDR3: CASSIDVVAGTEAFF; DNA: TGTGCCAGTAGTATAGATGTCGTCGCGGGAACTGAAGCTTTCTTT
V: TRBV6-6; J: TRBJ2-5; length: 14; D: -; CDR3: CASSYYSRQETQYF; DNA: TGTGCCAGCAGTTATTACAGTAGACAAGAGACCCAGTACTTC
V: TRBV11-2; J: TRBJ1-2; length: 15; D: TRBD1; CDR3: CASSTGQGRNYGYTF; DNA: TGTGCCAGCAGCACGGGACAGGGGCGTAACTATGGCTACACCTTC
V: TRBV5-4; J: TRBJ2-1; length: 16; D: TRBD1; CDR3: CASRSGTGYSYNEQFF; DNA: TGTGCCAGCAGATCCGGGACAGGATACTCCTACAATGAGCAGTTCTTC
V: TRBV19; J: TRBJ1-2; length: 14; D: -; CDR3: CASSIDGSNYGYTF; DNA: TGTGCCAGTAGTATAGACGGGAGCAACTATGGCTACACCTTC
V: TRBV19; J: TRBJ2-7; length: 14; D: TRBD1; CDR3: CASSTSGTGYEQYF; DNA: TGTGCCAGTAGTACCTCCGGGACAGGATACGAGCAGTACTTC
V: TRBV2; J: TRBJ1-1; length: 14; D: -; CDR3: CASRLDNLNTEAFF; DNA: TGTGCCAGCAGGCTGGACAATTTGAACACTGAAGCTTTCTTT
V: TRBV18; J: TRBJ1-5; length: 15; D: TRBD1; CDR3: CASSTTGTANQPQHF; DNA: TGTGCCAGCTCAACGACAGGGACCGCGAATCAGCCCCAGCATTTT
V: TRBV19; J: TRBJ1-5; length: 14; D: -; CDR3: CASSGGGVYQPQHF; DNA: TGTGCCAGTAGTGGGGGAGGCGTTTATCAGCCCCAGCATTTT
V: TRBV6-1; J: TRBJ2-7; length: 15; D: TRBD1; CDR3: CASSLGQGVPREQYF; DNA: TGTGCCAGCAGTCTAGGACAGGGCGTTCCTCGGGAGCAGTACTTC
V: TRBV19; J: TRBJ2-2; length: 18; D: -; CDR3: CASSSIRSAGRGAGELFF; DNA: TGTGCCAGTAGTAGTATCCGATCCGCGGGGAGAGGGGCCGGGGAGCTGTTTTTT
V: TRBV11-2; J: TRBJ1-1; length: 13; D: TRBD1; CDR3: CASSFIRTGEAFF; DNA: TGTGCCAGCAGCTTTATCAGGACAGGGGAAGCTTTCTTT
V: TRBV6-5; J: TRBJ1-1; length: 15; D: -; CDR3: CASSPRQIPNTEAFF; DNA: TGTGCCAGCAGTCCCCGACAGATTCCCAACACTGAAGCTTTCTTT
V: TRBV19; J: TRBJ2-6; length: 16; D: TRBD1; CDR3: CASRGTGRLGANVLTF; DNA: TGTGCCAGCCGCGGGACAGGCAGATTGGGAGCCAACGTCCTGACTTTC
V: TRBV6-5; J: TRBJ1-1; length: 14; D: -; CDR3: CASTLREGGTEAFF; DNA: TGTGCCAGCACCCTGAGGGAGGGAGGCACTGAAGCTTTCTTT
V: TRBV4-1; J: TRBJ2-7; length: 14; D: -; CDR3: CASSALGGAYEQYF; DNA: TGCGCCAGCAGCGCGTTAGGTGGAGCCTACGAGCAGTACTTC
V: TRBV6-6; J: TRBJ1-5; length: 15; D: -; CDR3: CASRFSTGSNQPQHF; DNA: TGTGCCAGCAGATTCTCGACAGGTAGCAATCAGCCCCAGCATTTT
V: TRBV5-1; J: TRBJ1-4; length: 14; D: -; CDR3: CASSLVQREEKLFF; DNA: TGCGCCAGCAGCTTGGTTCAAAGGGAGGAAAAACTGTTTTTT